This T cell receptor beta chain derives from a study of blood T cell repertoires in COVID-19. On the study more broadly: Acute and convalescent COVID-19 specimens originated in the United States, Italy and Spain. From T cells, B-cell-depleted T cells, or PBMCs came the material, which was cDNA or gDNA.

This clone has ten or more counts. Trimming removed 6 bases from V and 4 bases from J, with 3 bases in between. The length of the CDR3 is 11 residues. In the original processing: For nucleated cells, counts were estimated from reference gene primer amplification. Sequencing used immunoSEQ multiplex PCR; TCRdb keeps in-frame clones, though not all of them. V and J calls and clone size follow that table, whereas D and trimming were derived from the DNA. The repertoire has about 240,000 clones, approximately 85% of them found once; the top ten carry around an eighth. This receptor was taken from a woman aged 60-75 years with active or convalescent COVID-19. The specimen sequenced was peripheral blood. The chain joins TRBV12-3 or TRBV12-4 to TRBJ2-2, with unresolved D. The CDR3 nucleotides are TGTGCCAGCAGCTCCACCGGGGAGCTGTTTTTT. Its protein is CASSSTGELFF.